The 26 T cell receptor beta chains below were found in one sample sequenced in a study of T cell repertoires in cytomegalovirus infection. TCRdb reanalysed the reads using MiXCR and keeps one entry per CDR3 protein. The table records approximately 600,000 distinct CDR3 sequences, over 35% of them present only once. These receptors lack a known antigen. The sample in question was cultured PBMCs, obtained from culture after CMV antigen stimulation. These receptors were obtained from a human donor in good health (CMV status not recorded). Some clones in this sample may be carry-over from other donors' samples.

This chain connects TRBV20-1 to TRBJ1-4; D remains unclear. The CDR3 totals 14 residues. The V end was cut by 0 bases, the J end by 7 bases, with 12 bases between. Germline V gene sequence: CDR1 DFQATT, CDR2 SNEGSKA (reference sequence). The CDR3 nucleotides are TGCAGTGCTAGAGATATGGTGGTCGGTGAAAAACTGTTTTTT. Protein sequence: CSARDMVVGEKLFF.

CDR3 loop: CASTATYRTDTQYF. CDR3 DNA: TGTGCCAGCACCGCCACCTACAGAACAGATACGCAGTATTTT. The J gene is TRBJ2-3, the V gene TRBV7-2; no clear D gene. The CDR3 is 14 amino acids. The V end lost 7 bases, the J end lost 3 bases, and 14 bases lay between the germline ends. CDR1 is SGHTA, CDR2 FQGNSA, per germline.

This clonotype was counted only a few times. The genes are TRBV7-2 and TRBJ1-2; 8 nucleotides line up with TRBD1. CDR1 and CDR2 from the germline V gene are SGHTA and FQGNSA. Trimming removed 5 bases from V and 4 bases from J; junction bases left unmatched: 9. CDR3 length equals 15 residues. The CDR3 region is CASSLQGALSYGYTF. In nucleotides, the CDR3 is TGTGCCAGCAGCCTGCAGGGGGCGCTGAGCTATGGCTACACCTTC.

The chain's CDR3 is CASSQGDNNEKLFF. The CDR3 DNA reads as TGCGCCAGCAGCCAAGGGGACAATAATGAAAAACTGTTTTTT. The chain combines TRBV4-1 with TRBJ1-4; TRBD1 is a possible D gene (6 bases). Trimming shortened V by 1 base and J by 4 bases, and 7 bases separated the two germline ends. Germline V gives CDR1 MGHRA, CDR2 YSYEKL. This CDR3 spans 14 amino acids.

V gene TRBV5-1 combines with J gene TRBJ2-2; D is possibly TRBD2 (5 bases). V gave up 0 bases and J gave up 0 bases, with 9 bases separating them. CDR3 length: 16 amino acids. Germline CDR1 is SGHRS and CDR2 is YFSETQ. CDR3 sequence: CASSLGGGPNTGELFF. Written as DNA, the CDR3 is TGCGCCAGCAGCTTGGGCGGCGGGCCGAACACCGGGGAGCTGTTTTTT.

The CDR3 here is CSASRGLDEETQYF. The CDR3 DNA reads as TGCAGTGCTAGTCGGGGACTAGATGAGGAGACCCAGTACTTC. The chain joins TRBV20-1 to TRBJ2-5; 8 nucleotides line up with TRBD2. V trimming: 3 bases; J trimming: 5 bases; junction bases outside the gene matches: 8. Germline loops: CDR1 DFQATT, CDR2 SNEGSKA (reference sequence). The CDR3 length is 14 residues.

The chain recombines TRBV7-6 with TRBJ2-3; 9 bases align to TRBD2. This CDR3 contains 15 residues. Trimming removed 0 bases from V and 8 bases from J; junction bases left unmatched: 6. Germline V CDR1 and CDR2: SGHVS, FNYEAQ. The CDR3 loop reads CASSLASGSSGTQYF. The DNA for the CDR3 is TGTGCCAGCAGCTTAGCTAGCGGGAGCAGCGGTACGCAGTATTTT.

This chain uses TRBV4-2 with TRBJ2-3; D perhaps matches TRBD2 (7 bases). Trimming removed 8 bases from V and 2 bases from J, with 14 bases in between. The CDR3 contains 14 residues. CDR1 and CDR2 (germline): LGHNA, YNFKEQ. CDR3 coding DNA: TGTGCCAGCCGGAAGGGGGGGGACACAGATACGCAGTATTTT. It yields the protein CASRKGGDTDTQYF.

The V and J genes are TRBV7-2 and TRBJ2-7; TRBD2 agrees at 10 bases. The CDR3 is 16 residues long. The J segment lost 6 bases and the V segment lost 0 bases, leaving 8 bases of the junction unmatched. CDR1 and CDR2 from the germline V gene are SGHTA and FQGNSA. CDR3 sequence: CASSLAALAGVGEQYF. In DNA, the CDR3 is TGTGCCAGCAGCTTAGCCGCTCTAGCGGGAGTCGGCGAGCAGTACTTC.

This clonotype was detected only a few times. The chain recombines TRBV4-1 with TRBJ2-1, with TRBD2 identical over 9 bases. The V gene end was trimmed by 2 bases and the J gene end by 8 bases; junction bases not matched to a gene: 16. This CDR3 contains 18 residues. Germline CDR1 reads MGHRA; CDR2 reads YSYEKL. CDR3 region: CASSQWPTAGGSLDEQFF. The CDR3 nucleotides are TGCGCCAGCAGCCAATGGCCCACAGCGGGGGGCTCCTTGGATGAGCAGTTCTTC.

This clonotype occurred a few times. The CDR3 DNA sequence: TGTGCCAGCAGCCCGGCCCCGGAGGGAGAGCAGTACTTC. This sequence encodes CASSPAPEGEQYF. The chain is built from TRBV7-9 and TRBJ2-7; TRBD2 might be the D (6 bases). CDR3 length equals 13 residues. Germline CDR1 and CDR2: SEHNR and FQNEAQ (reference sequence). V was cut by 5 bases and J by 7 bases, with 15 bases left in between.

DNA for the CDR3: TGCAGTGCTAGTCTGGGCAGGGCCCTCACAGATACGCAGTATTTT. It yields the protein CSASLGRALTDTQYF. This chain joins TRBV20-1 and TRBJ2-3, with a possible D match to TRBD1 (5 bases). The CDR3 is made up of 15 amino acids. V lost 3 bases, J lost 2 bases, and 15 bases lay in between. Looked up from germline, CDR1 is DFQATT and CDR2 is SNEGSKA (reference sequence).

V usage is TRBV7-2 and J usage is TRBJ2-3, with D perhaps TRBD2 (6 bases). The CDR3 is 15 residues long. Germline V gene lookup returns CDR1 SGHTA and CDR2 FQGNSA. V lost 4 bases to trimming and J lost 1 base, with 12 bases between them. DNA of the CDR3: TGTGCCAGCAGCTATAGCGGTTTGGGCACAGATACGCAGTATTTT. Translated: CASSYSGLGTDTQYF.

The V gene is TRBV7-6, the J gene TRBJ2-1; TRBD1 or TRBD2 may be the D gene (5 bases each). Trimming stripped 0 bases from V and 0 bases from J, with 18 bases between. CDR3 length: 19 amino acids. Germline loops: CDR1 SGHVS, CDR2 FNYEAQ. CDR3 DNA sequence: TGTGCCAGCAGCTTAGCCCTATCCGGGACGGAGAGCTCCTACAATGAGCAGTTCTTC. Protein product: CASSLALSGTESSYNEQFF. Full variable domain (missing parts from reference TRBV7-6 and TRBJ2-1): GAGVSQSPRYKVTKRGQDVALRCDPISGHVSLYWYRQALGQGPEFLTYFNYEAQQDKSGLPNDRFSAERPEGSISTLTIQRTEQRDSAMYRCASSLALSGTESSYNEQFFGPGTRLTVL.

This clonotype was observed a few times. V and J are TRBV19 and TRBJ2-3; weak D call: TRBD1 (6 bases). Germline V gives CDR1 LNHDA, CDR2 SQIVND (reference sequence). CDR3 size: 15 residues. V lost 7 bases, J lost 1 base, and 15 bases lay in between. CDR3 sequence (DNA): TGTGCCAGTAATTTGGGGGCAGTGGGCACAGATACGCAGTATTTT. Encoded protein: CASNLGAVGTDTQYF.

The gene calls are TRBV28 and TRBJ2-7; D call uncertain. Germline V lookup: CDR1 MDHEN, CDR2 SYDVKM. The CDR3 extends over 14 amino acids. V lost 6 bases and J 2 bases, leaving 14 bases between the germline ends. The chain's CDR3 is CASSLQQSTYEQYF. The CDR3 DNA is TGTGCCAGCAGCTTACAACAGTCCACCTACGAGCAGTACTTC.

The chain is built from TRBV27 and TRBJ2-7; weak D call: TRBD2 (6 bases). Germline V gene data show CDR1 as MNHEY and CDR2 as SMNVEV (reference sequence). The CDR3 is made up of 14 amino acids. The ends were cut back, 8 bases at V and 4 bases at J, with 18 bases in the middle. Here the CDR3 reads CASGSYVAAYEQYF. CDR3 sequence (DNA): TGTGCCAGCGGCTCCTATGTAGCGGCTTACGAGCAGTACTTC.

The V and J genes are TRBV19 and TRBJ2-3; D is perhaps TRBD1 or TRBD2 (5 bases each). Germline CDR1 LNHDA, CDR2 SQIVND (reference sequence). This CDR3 has 18 amino acids. V dropped 2 bases and J dropped 6 bases, with 24 bases sitting between them. The chain's CDR3 is CASSIRGVGNRYRDTQYF. The CDR3 DNA is TGTGCCAGTAGTATACGGGGCGTTGGGAACAGATATCGGGATACGCAGTATTTT.

This chain links TRBV14 with TRBJ2-1; 10 positions agree with TRBD2. J gave up 1 base and V 1 base, and 13 bases lay outside the gene matches. Germline CDR1 and CDR2: SGHDN and FVKESK. The CDR3 sequence is 20 residues long. CDR3 loop: CASSQGATSSGSSSYNEQFF. Written as DNA, the CDR3 is TGTGCCAGCAGCCAAGGGGCCACCTCTAGCGGGAGTTCTTCCTACAATGAGCAGTTCTTC.

The V gene is TRBV10-3, the J gene TRBJ2-3, with TRBD2 matching 8 bases. The CDR3 spans 14 residues. V trimming: 6 bases; J trimming: 3 bases; junction bases outside the gene matches: 5. Germline loops: CDR1 ENHRY, CDR2 SYGVKD. In nucleotides, the CDR3 is TGTGCCATCAGCGAGCGGGGGCCGACAGATACGCAGTATTTT. This sequence encodes CAISERGPTDTQYF.

The genes are TRBV2 and TRBJ1-5, with unresolved D. The CDR3 totals 15 residues. Trimming cost V 5 bases and J 2 bases, with 13 bases left between them. Germline assignment: CDR1 SNHLY and CDR2 FYNNEI. Here the CDR3 reads CASSPDLGGNQPQHF. CDR3 DNA sequence: TGTGCCAGCAGTCCGGATTTAGGAGGCAATCAGCCCCAGCATTTT.

The CDR3 nucleotides read TGTGCCAGCCATCCCTCACAGGGGGCTTGGACTGAAGCTTTCTTT. Translated: CASHPSQGAWTEAFF. The rearrangement uses TRBV12-3 or TRBV12-4 and TRBJ1-1; TRBD1 matches 9 bases. Trimming cost V 8 bases and J 5 bases; bases outside gene matches: 12. This CDR3 has 15 residues.

The J gene is TRBJ1-2, the V gene TRBV19; D perhaps matches TRBD1 (6 bases). This CDR3 is 17 amino acids long. The V and J ends lost 3 bases and 1 base respectively, with 18 bases between them. CDR1 is LNHDA and CDR2 is SQIVND in the germline V gene (reference sequence). CDR3 nucleotide sequence: TGTGCCAGTAGTATTCCGGGACAAGCCTCCCTTAACTATGGCTACACCTTC. Protein product: CASSIPGQASLNYGYTF. Full variable domain (remainder filled in from reference TRBV19 and TRBJ1-2): DGGITQSPKYLFRKEGQNVTLSCEQNLNHDAMYWYRQDPGQGLRLIYYSQIVNDFQKGDIAEGYSVSREKKESFPLTVTSAQKNPTAFYLCASSIPGQASLNYGYTFGSGTRLTVV.

The chain is built from TRBV11-2 and TRBJ1-6; D perhaps matches TRBD1 (6 bases). Germline CDR1 and CDR2: SGHAT and FQNNGV. The CDR3 is 14 residues long. The germline V and J ends were trimmed by 0 bases and 8 bases, with 8 bases remaining between them. This chain's CDR3 is CASSLERGDSPLHF. DNA for the CDR3: TGTGCCAGCAGCTTAGAGAGGGGGGATTCACCCCTCCACTTT.

This clonotype was recorded a few times. The chain is built from TRBV6-6 and TRBJ1-3; D is possibly TRBD1 (6 bases). Germline V gives CDR1 MNHNY, CDR2 SVGAGI (reference sequence). This CDR3 comprises 13 residues. V lost 10 bases to trimming and J lost 1 base, with 11 bases between them. The CDR3 loop reads CAIGGASGNTIYF. DNA for the CDR3: TGTGCCATAGGGGGGGCTTCTGGAAACACCATATATTTT.

This clonotype was counted between two and nine times. The gene calls are TRBV6-5 and TRBJ1-6, with 7 bases matching TRBD1. J was trimmed by 9 bases and V by 6 bases; bases with no gene match: 8. CDR3 size: 14 residues. Germline CDR1 MNHEY, CDR2 SVGAGI. DNA of the CDR3: TGTGCCAGCAGATCGACAGGGACTGTTTCACCCCTCCACTTT. Translating it yields CASRSTGTVSPLHF.